This T cell receptor (beta chain) is drawn from a study of cytomegalovirus exposure and HLA in healthy donors. Overall study results and limits: Clusters of TCRs from the first cohort tended to co-occur in the roughly 120 validation repertoires (as a later analysis found). Cytomegalovirus-associated status was assigned to about 150 TCR beta chains.

This CDR3 is built from 12 residues. Germline V gives CDR1 SGHDN, CDR2 FVKESK. V lost 4 bases, J lost 7 bases, and 10 bases lay in between. Only in-frame clones appear in the TCRdb table, and some are missing; sequencing was by immunoSEQ multiplex PCR. Found here are hundreds of thousands of clones, about 87% of them singletons; the top ten hold less than 3%. In this sample, this clone is medium-sized. Its antigen is as yet unknown. This clonotype originated in a man aged 18 to 29 in good health and CMV-seronegative. The sequenced material came from PBMCs. The chain recombines TRBV14 with TRBJ1-2; maybe TRBD1 (6 bases). CDR3 in DNA: TGTGCCAGCAGCCCGGGGGGCGGTGGCTACACCTTC. The encoded protein is CASSPGGGGYTF.